This T cell receptor beta chain comes out of a study of blood T cell repertoires in COVID-19. As for the study in general: COVID-19 samples collected from the United States, Italy and Spain covered acute and convalescent phases. Nucleic acid was either cDNA or gDNA, and it came from T cells, B-cell-depleted T cells, or PBMCs.

With 8 bases clipped from V and 2 bases from J, the junction kept 17 bases outside the gene matches. Germline V CDR1 and CDR2: MDHEN, SYDVKM. The CDR3 has 20 amino acids. This table comes from immunoSEQ multiplex PCR, and its TCRdb copy is limited to in-frame clones, with some not included. In the table there are 90,000 or so clones, more than 65% of which are singletons. V and J are TRBV28 and TRBJ2-3, with 15 bases aligning to TRBD2. The origin of this receptor is a man aged 60 to 69 with acute or convalescent COVID-19. Sequencing was done on a sample of peripheral blood. Here the CDR3 reads CASARRNAGTSGGFTDTQYF. CDR3 DNA: TGTGCCAGCGCTCGGAGAAATGCTGGGACTAGCGGGGGGTTCACAGATACGCAGTATTTT.